The 8 T cell receptor beta chains given below trace back to one sample, sequenced in a study of monozygotic twins with inflammatory bowel disease. TCRdb re-called the 5' RACE reads; one entry per CDR3 protein, DNA not given. The sample has about 380,000 distinct CDR3 sequences. The sequenced sample consisted of blood. The receptors stem from a human donor with ulcerative colitis or Crohn's disease, or a healthy co-twin of an affected twin (not recorded which).

V usage is TRBV5-1 and J usage is TRBJ2-7; TCRdb lists TRBD1, though no DNA is available to test this call. The CDR3 sequence is 16 residues long. Germline values: CDR1 SGHRS, CDR2 YFSETQ. CDR3 protein: CASSSILQGDSYEQYF.

V is TRBV30 and J is TRBJ1-1; TCRdb selects TRBD1, and the lack of DNA leaves this call unchecked. The CDR3 sequence is 14 residues long. From germline, CDR1 is GTSNPN and CDR2 SVGIG (reference sequence). The CDR3 loop is CAWRNRVGATEAFF.

The chain has TRBV5-1 and TRBJ1-3; TCRdb proposes TRBD1, but this gene call is untestable without DNA. The CDR3 runs to 17 residues. Germline V gene data show CDR1 as SGHRS and CDR2 as YFSETQ. The CDR3 protein is CASSPPTGLDSGNTIYF.

The chain is built from TRBV5-4 and TRBJ2-7; the TRBD1 assignment by TCRdb is unverifiable without DNA. Per germline, CDR1 SGHNT and CDR2 YYREEE (reference sequence). There are 13 residues in the CDR3. The CDR3 spells CASSLMGGDEQYF.

This chain uses TRBV4-2 with TRBJ2-7; with no DNA, the TCRdb D assignment of TRBD1 cannot be verified. This CDR3 spans 15 amino acids. Germline CDR1 LGHNA, CDR2 YNFKEQ. CDR3 in amino acids: CASSQGAGRTYEQYF.

The chain uses TRBV11-3 and TRBJ2-1. This CDR3 comprises 12 residues. Germline V lookup: CDR1 SGHNT, CDR2 YENEEA. CDR3 sequence: CASSFSYNEQFF.

The chain links TRBV5-1 to TRBJ1-1. Germline lookup yields CDR1 SGHRS and CDR2 YFSETQ. This CDR3 comprises 14 residues. The CDR3 here is CASSFGWGNTEAFF.

J is TRBJ2-7 and V is TRBV5-6; TCRdb calls TRBD1, which cannot be checked without DNA. The CDR3 has 14 amino acids. Per the germline V gene, CDR1 is SGHDT and CDR2 is YYEEEE. CDR3 protein: CASIPRRTLYEQYF.